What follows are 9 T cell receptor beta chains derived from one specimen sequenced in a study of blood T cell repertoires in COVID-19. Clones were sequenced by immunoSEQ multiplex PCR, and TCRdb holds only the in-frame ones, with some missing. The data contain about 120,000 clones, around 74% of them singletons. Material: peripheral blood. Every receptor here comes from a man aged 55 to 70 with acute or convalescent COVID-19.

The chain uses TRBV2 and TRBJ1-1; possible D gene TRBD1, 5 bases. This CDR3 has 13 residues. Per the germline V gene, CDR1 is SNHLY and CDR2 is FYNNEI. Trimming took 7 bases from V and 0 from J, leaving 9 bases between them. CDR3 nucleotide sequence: TGTGCCAGCAAACGACAGCTGAACACTGAAGCTTTCTTT. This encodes CASKRQLNTEAFF.

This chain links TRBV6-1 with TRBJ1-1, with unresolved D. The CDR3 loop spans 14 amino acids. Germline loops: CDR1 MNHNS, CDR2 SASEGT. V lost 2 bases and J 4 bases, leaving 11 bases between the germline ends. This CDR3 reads CASSETGFGTEAFF. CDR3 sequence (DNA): TGTGCCAGCAGTGAAACGGGATTCGGCACTGAAGCTTTCTTT.

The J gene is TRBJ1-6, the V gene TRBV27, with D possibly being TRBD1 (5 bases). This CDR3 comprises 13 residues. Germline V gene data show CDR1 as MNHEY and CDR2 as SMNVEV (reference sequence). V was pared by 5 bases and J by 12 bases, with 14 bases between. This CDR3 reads CASSPLRVEPLHF. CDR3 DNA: TGTGCCAGCAGTCCCCTCAGGGTGGAACCCCTCCACTTT.

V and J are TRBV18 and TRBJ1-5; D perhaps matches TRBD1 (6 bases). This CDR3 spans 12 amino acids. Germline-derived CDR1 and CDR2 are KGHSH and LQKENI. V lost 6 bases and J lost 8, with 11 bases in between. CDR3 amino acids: CASSSQGKPQHF. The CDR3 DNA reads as TGTGCCAGCTCGTCCCAGGGGAAGCCCCAGCATTTT.

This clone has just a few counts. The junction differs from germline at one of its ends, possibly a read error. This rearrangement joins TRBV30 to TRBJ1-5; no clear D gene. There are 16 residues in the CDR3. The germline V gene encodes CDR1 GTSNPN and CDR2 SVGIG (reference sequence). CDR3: CAWTPLGDLSNQPQHF. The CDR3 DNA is TGTGCATGGACCCCCCTCGGGGATCTTAGCAATCAGCCCCAGCATTTT.

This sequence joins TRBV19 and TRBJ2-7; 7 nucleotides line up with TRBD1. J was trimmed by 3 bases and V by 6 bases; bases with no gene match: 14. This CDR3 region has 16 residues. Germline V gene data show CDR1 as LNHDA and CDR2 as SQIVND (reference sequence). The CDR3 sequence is CASSQPWTGNYYEQYF. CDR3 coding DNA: TGTGCCAGTAGCCAACCTTGGACAGGAAACTACTACGAGCAGTACTTC.

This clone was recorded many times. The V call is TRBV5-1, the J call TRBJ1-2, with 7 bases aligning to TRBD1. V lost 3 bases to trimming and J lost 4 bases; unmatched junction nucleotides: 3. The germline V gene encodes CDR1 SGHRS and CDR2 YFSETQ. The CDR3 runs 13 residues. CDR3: CASSSTGTYGYTF. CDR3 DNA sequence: TGCGCCAGCAGCTCGACAGGGACCTATGGCTACACCTTC.

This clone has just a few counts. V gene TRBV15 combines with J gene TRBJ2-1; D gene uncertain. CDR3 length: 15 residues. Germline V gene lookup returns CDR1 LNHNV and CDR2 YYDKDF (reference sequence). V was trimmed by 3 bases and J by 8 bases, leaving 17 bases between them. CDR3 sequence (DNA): TGTGCCACCAGCAGCGAGTACTTAGCCTCCGATGAGCAGTTCTTC. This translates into CATSSEYLASDEQFF.

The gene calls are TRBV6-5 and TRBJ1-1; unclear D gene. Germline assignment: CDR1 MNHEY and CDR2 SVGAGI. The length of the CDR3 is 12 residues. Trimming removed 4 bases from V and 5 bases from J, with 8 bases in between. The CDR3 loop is CASSLGRTEAFF. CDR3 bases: TGTGCCAGCAGTTTAGGGAGAACTGAAGCTTTCTTT.